The source of this TCR beta chain is a study of T-cell reconstitution after alpha-beta-depleted transplantation in children. Unique molecular identifiers were built into the TCRbeta library. TCRdb called the PCR reads again in MiXCR, with one record for every CDR3 protein. Of 450,000 to 550,000 distinct CDR3 sequences listed, 9.5% to 12% are singletons. V gave up 3 bases and J gave up 1 base, with 6 bases separating them. Germline CDR1 and CDR2: WNHNN and SYGVQD (reference sequence). This CDR3 spans 13 amino acids. A remark on this clonotype: Antigen unknown.

Findings and caveats of the study: Where alpha-beta T cells came from about two months after transplant was reportedly several hundred expanded graft clones. Diversity of TCRbeta at day 60 was high in some patients, arising from surviving recipient T cells and thymic progenitors.

The V call is TRBV10-1, the J call TRBJ2-5; D remains unclear. The clonotype originates from a female patient under 10 years old who had a stem cell transplant for aplastic anemia, so the T cells may come from the graft donor. This specimen consisted of PBMCs, mostly from graft donor cells, obtained 180 days after TCRalphabeta/CD19-depleted stem cell transplant. CDR3 protein: CASSENGQETQYF. The CDR3 DNA reads TGCGCCAGCAGTGAAAACGGCCAAGAGACCCAGTACTTC.